This TCR beta chain was profiled in a study of cytomegalovirus exposure and HLA in healthy donors. The overall study: Researchers found that roughly 81% of under 450 genotyped donors fell within the Caucasian-associated ancestry cluster. Broader study findings: Researchers catalogued about 150 TCR beta chains as cytomegalovirus-associated. Both high specificity and high sensitivity reportedly marked the classifier's diagnosis of cytomegalovirus status.

On this clone: What it binds is not known.

Nominally healthy donors provided the samples, though records likely missed some immune exposures. Primers: 60 Vbeta forward and 13 Jbeta reverse. This table comes from immunoSEQ multiplex PCR, and its TCRdb copy is limited to in-frame clones, with some not included. In the table there are fewer than 65,000 clones, 73% of which are singletons. Germline loops: CDR1 MNHNS, CDR2 SASEGT. V lost 6 bases and J lost 2; bases outside the gene matches: 3. The CDR3 sequence is 14 residues long. The TCR sequence derives from a man aged 50 or older in good health and CMV-seronegative. V is TRBV6-1 and J is TRBJ1-5; 8 nucleotides align to TRBD1. The sequencing sample was made of PBMCs. The CDR3 spells CASRPTGGNQPQHF. In DNA, the CDR3 is TGTGCCAGCAGACCGACAGGGGGCAATCAGCCCCAGCATTTT.